This TCR beta chain was sequenced in a study of shared clonotypes between healthy human individuals. Sequencing used immunoSEQ multiplex PCR; TCRdb keeps in-frame clones, though not all of them. This table has roughly 2.2 million clones, around 90% appearing once. Findings and limits, study-wide: Only blood underwent sampling, and tissue repertoires likely differ. How much donors shared clonotypes was expected to be affected by sequencing depth.

Turning to this clone: Its antigen is not identified.

This CDR3 has 17 amino acids. Trimming stripped 2 bases from V and 0 bases from J, with 14 bases between. Germline lookup yields CDR1 MNHEY and CDR2 SMNVEV (reference sequence). Sequenced material: naive CD4+ T cells from PBMCs. The subset denotes: CD45RA+ positively selected. This chain connects TRBV27 to TRBJ1-3, with D perhaps TRBD1 (6 bases). This receptor was obtained from a man between 18 and 29 years old in good health. Some clones in this sample may be carry-over from other donors' samples. The CDR3 loop is CASSLRGTLGSGNTIYF. The CDR3 DNA follows: TGTGCCAGCAGTTTAAGGGGGACATTGGGCTCTGGAAACACCATATATTTT.